Listed below are T cell receptor beta chains from one sample, sequenced in a study of a mutant IDH1 vaccine in newly diagnosed glioma. Here immunoSEQ multiplex PCR was the method, and the copy in TCRdb shows in-frame clones only, minus some. The top ten hold 3.5% to 4.5% of the sample, which has around 50,000 clones, roughly 84% seen once. The antigens for these receptors are not known. The input for sequencing was PBMCs, taken from a glioma patient whose treatment included an IDH1 peptide vaccine. Receptors originate from a young woman with glioma. Some clones in this sample may be carry-over from other donors' samples. The CDR3 runs from the conserved cysteine through the conserved F or W. Each record gives: V gene, D gene, clone size, J gene, CDR3 protein, CDR3 DNA. D genes are given only for firm matches. Expanded clones get a size class; other rows say once, few or many, or leave the size out.

TRBV7-9	TRBD1	NA	TRBJ2-6	CASREPGQGASGANVLTF	TGTGCCAGCAGGGAACCGGGACAGGGGGCCTCTGGGGCCAACGTCCTGACTTTC
TRBV13	TRBD1	NA	TRBJ1-1	CASSTTGANTEAFF	TGTGCCAGCAGCACGACAGGGGCGAACACTGAAGCTTTCTTT
TRBV30	NA	NA	TRBJ1-5	CAPNQPQHF	TGTGCCCCCAATCAGCCCCAGCATTTT
TRBV2	NA	once	TRBJ1-5	CASRRDLSGQPQHF	TGTGCCAGCAGGCGCGACCTTTCGGGTCAGCCCCAGCATTTT
TRBV6-5	NA	few	TRBJ1-5	CASSYSWQGNQPQHF	TGTGCCAGCAGTTACTCCTGGCAGGGCAATCAGCCCCAGCATTTT
TRBV7-9	TRBD1	NA	TRBJ1-2	CASSSSRTGARHTGYTF	TGTGCCAGCAGCTCAAGTCGGACAGGGGCCCGACACACGGGCTACACCTTC
TRBV6-5	NA	NA	TRBJ2-1	CASSYSPHVRGNEQFF	TGTGCCAGCAGTTACTCGCCGCACGTACGGGGCAATGAGCAGTTCTTC
TRBV27	TRBD1	NA	TRBJ1-1	CASSIHRGQNTEAFF	TGTGCCAGCAGTATCCACAGGGGGCAGAACACTGAAGCTTTCTTT
TRBV5-6	NA	NA	TRBJ2-6	CASSSTAYGANVLTF	TGTGCCAGCAGCTCCACCGCGTATGGGGCCAACGTCCTGACTTTC
TRBV10-3	NA	NA	TRBJ1-3	CAIRRGVEGRNTIYF	TGTGCCATCAGGAGAGGGGTGGAGGGTCGAAACACCATATATTTT
TRBV6-1	TRBD1	NA	TRBJ1-5	CASSAPGTANQPQHF	TGTGCCAGCAGCGCCCCCGGGACAGCTAATCAGCCCCAGCATTTT
TRBV2	TRBD1	NA	TRBJ2-7	CASSVQGALEQYF	TGTGCCAGCAGTGTCCAGGGGGCTCTCGAGCAGTACTTC
TRBV19	TRBD2	NA	TRBJ2-3	CASSIGGLAGLWDTQYF	TGTGCCAGTAGTATCGGGGGACTAGCGGGTTTGTGGGATACGCAGTATTTT
TRBV28	NA	once	TRBJ2-7	CASSLGRETYEQYF	TGTGCCAGCAGTTTGGGGCGCGAGACCTACGAGCAGTACTTC
TRBV13	TRBD1	NA	TRBJ1-2	CASSLGRGQPNPNYGYTF	TGTGCCAGCAGCTTGGGACGGGGACAGCCCAACCCGAACTATGGCTACACCTTC
TRBV9	TRBD2	NA	TRBJ2-7	CASSPRGGTYEQYF	TGTGCCAGCAGCCCCCGGGGGGGGACCTACGAGCAGTACTTC
TRBV7-9	TRBD1	NA	TRBJ2-7	CASSTTGSAYEQYF	TGTGCCAGCAGCACGACAGGGAGTGCCTACGAGCAGTACTTC
TRBV5-1	NA	NA	TRBJ2-1	CASSEGGRSYNEQFF	TGCGCCAGCAGCGAAGGTGGACGCTCCTACAATGAGCAGTTCTTC
TRBV6-5	NA	NA	TRBJ1-3	CASSYSGSGNTIYF	TGTGCCAGCAGTTACTCGGGATCCGGAAACACCATATATTTT
TRBV5-1	TRBD1	NA	TRBJ2-1	CASSLAGTGSTSKVNEQFF	TGCGCCAGCAGCTTGGCCGGGACAGGGTCGACTAGCAAGGTCAATGAGCAGTTCTTC
TRBV7-9	NA	NA	TRBJ1-1	CASSPQTVNTEAFF	TGTGCCAGCAGCCCACAGACAGTGAACACTGAAGCTTTCTTT